These 18 T cell receptor beta chains originate from one sample sequenced in a study of PD-1 blockade in classical Hodgkin lymphoma. Each patient's relapse followed autologous stem cell transplantation, and brentuximab vedotin exposure varied. Clones were sequenced by immunoSEQ multiplex PCR, and TCRdb holds only the in-frame ones, with some missing. The repertoire holds approximately 14,000 clones, with more than 75% as singletons. This material consisted of peripheral blood mononuclear cells (PBMCs), taken at baseline. These receptors originate from a human donor with classical Hodgkin lymphoma.

The chain carries TRBV2 and TRBJ2-5; D may correspond to TRBD1 or TRBD2 (6 bases each). The V and J ends lost 3 bases and 4 bases respectively, with 15 bases between them. CDR1 is SNHLY, CDR2 FYNNEI, per germline. The CDR3 contains 15 residues. The CDR3 here is CASSDLGGGRETQYF. For the CDR3, the DNA is TGTGCCAGCAGTGACCTAGGAGGGGGAAGAGAGACCCAGTACTTC.

This sequence joins TRBV5-5 and TRBJ1-2, with a weak D call TRBD1 (6 bases). This CDR3 is 17 amino acids long. Deletions cut 2 bases from V and 3 bases from J, with 20 bases between. CDR1 and CDR2 (germline): SGHKS, YYEKEE (reference sequence). CDR3 bases: TGTGCCAGCAGCTTCCGGGACACCGGGTTTCTGTACTATGGCTACACCTTC. The encoded protein is CASSFRDTGFLYYGYTF.

The chain links TRBV14 to TRBJ1-1; no reliable D call. Trimming took off 4 bases at V and 1 base at J, with 7 bases between the two ends. CDR1 is SGHDN, CDR2 FVKESK, per germline. The CDR3 loop spans 13 amino acids. CDR3 DNA: TGTGCCAGCAGCCTTAACCCGAACACTGAAGCTTTCTTT. Translating gives CASSLNPNTEAFF. The whole variable domain, remainder taken from reference TRBV14 and TRBJ1-1, is EAGVTQFPSHSVIEKGQTVTLRCDPISGHDNLYWYRRVMGKEIKFLLHFVKESKQDESGMPNNRFLAERTGGTYSTLKVQPAELEDSGVYFCASSLNPNTEAFFGQGTRLTVV.

The rearrangement links TRBV2 to TRBJ1-2; 7 bases map to TRBD1. V shed 4 bases and J 7 bases; nucleotides not matched to a gene: 9. Germline CDR1 and CDR2: SNHLY and FYNNEI. CDR3 length: 14 residues. CDR3 residues: CASSATQTGFGYTF. As DNA, the CDR3 is TGTGCCAGCAGTGCGACCCAGACAGGGTTTGGCTACACCTTC. Combining the CDR3 with reference TRBV2 and TRBJ1-2 gives the whole variable domain EPEVTQTPSHQVTQMGQEVILRCVPISNHLYFYWYRQILGQKVEFLVSFYNNEISEKSEIFDDQFSVERPDGSNFTLKIRSTKLEDSAMYFCASSATQTGFGYTFGSGTRLTVV.

The genes are TRBV6-1 and TRBJ2-7; no clear D. The V gene lost 1 base and the J gene lost 3 bases, with 10 bases spanning the gap. The CDR3 loop spans 14 amino acids. CDR1 is MNHNS, CDR2 SASEGT, per germline. CDR3 DNA sequence: TGTGCCAGCAGTGAAGGGGTAGGTATCTACGAGCAGTACTTC. This sequence encodes CASSEGVGIYEQYF.

This chain joins TRBV5-4 and TRBJ2-3; no clear D gene. The CDR3 runs to 11 residues. The germline V gene encodes CDR1 SGHNT and CDR2 YYREEE (reference sequence). V was pared by 2 bases and J by 5 bases, with 3 bases between. The CDR3 loop reads CASSFQDTQYF. CDR3 DNA: TGTGCCAGCAGCTTTCAAGATACGCAGTATTTT.

The chain combines TRBV6-6 with TRBJ1-1, with unresolved D. Per the germline V gene, CDR1 is MNHNY and CDR2 is SVGAGI (reference sequence). The CDR3 is 13 residues long. The germline V and J ends were trimmed by 11 bases and 3 bases, with 16 bases remaining between them. The CDR3 region is CAASSQRYTEAFF. CDR3 bases: TGTGCCGCCAGCAGTCAGAGATACACTGAAGCTTTCTTT.

This chain uses TRBV30 with TRBJ1-1; no definite D call. Trimming stripped 5 bases from V and 2 bases from J, with 6 bases between. The CDR3 is 11 amino acids. In germline, CDR1 is GTSNPN, CDR2 SVGIG (reference sequence). The CDR3 DNA follows: TGTGCCTGGCGGCATAACACTGAAGCTTTCTTT. This sequence encodes CAWRHNTEAFF.

The gene calls are TRBV4-1 and TRBJ2-1; TRBD2 aligns across 14 bases. Germline-derived CDR1 and CDR2 are MGHRA and YSYEKL. This CDR3 comprises 16 residues. With V trimmed by 4 bases and J by 7 bases, 6 bases remained unmatched. CDR3 region: CASSLRLAGGRNEQFF. CDR3 DNA sequence: TGCGCCAGCAGCCTCCGACTAGCGGGAGGGCGTAATGAGCAGTTCTTC.

V is TRBV28 and J is TRBJ1-4, with D hard to call. The germline V and J ends were trimmed by 5 bases and 4 bases, with 11 bases remaining between them. This CDR3 is built from 14 residues. Germline lookup yields CDR1 MDHEN and CDR2 SYDVKM. CDR3 sequence reads: CASSPHSLNEKLFF. In DNA, the CDR3 is TGTGCCAGCAGTCCCCATAGCCTTAATGAAAAACTGTTTTTT.

The chain carries TRBV4-3 and TRBJ1-5; unclear D gene. Between the trimmed V and J ends, which lost 0 bases and 2 bases, there was a span of 8 bases. Germline-derived CDR1 and CDR2 are LGHNA and YSLEER. This CDR3 is built from 15 residues. This chain's CDR3 is CASSQDHLGNQPQHF. The CDR3 DNA is TGCGCCAGCAGCCAAGATCACCTGGGCAATCAGCCCCAGCATTTT.

V gene TRBV5-1 combines with J gene TRBJ2-3; 13 nucleotides line up with TRBD2. The CDR3 contains 17 residues. CDR1 and CDR2 from the germline V gene are SGHRS and YFSETQ. The J segment lost 5 bases and the V segment lost 0 bases, leaving 6 bases of the junction unmatched. The DNA of the CDR3 is TGCGCCAGCAGCTTGGTTGGACTAGCGGGAGAGTTAGATACGCAGTATTTT. It specifies CASSLVGLAGELDTQYF.

The chain carries TRBV5-1 and TRBJ2-2; possibly TRBD1 for D (6 bases). This CDR3 has 14 amino acids. V was clipped by 0 bases and J by 7 bases, with 10 bases between them. Germline V gene sequence: CDR1 SGHRS, CDR2 YFSETQ. In nucleotides, the CDR3 is TGCGCCAGCAGCTTGGCCACAGGGTTCGGGGAGCTGTTTTTT. Translating it yields CASSLATGFGELFF.

V usage is TRBV2 and J usage is TRBJ1-2; TRBD1 is a possible D gene (5 bases). Trimming shortened V by 6 bases and J by 1 base, and 6 bases separated the two germline ends. CDR1 SNHLY and CDR2 FYNNEI come from the germline V gene. The CDR3 has 12 amino acids. The CDR3 here is CASSDSNYGYTF. The CDR3 bases are TGTGCCAGCAGCGACAGTAACTATGGCTACACCTTC.

The V and J genes are TRBV5-1 and TRBJ2-2; D not certain. Germline lookup yields CDR1 SGHRS and CDR2 YFSETQ. The CDR3 is 15 amino acids. V lost 2 bases to trimming and J lost 0 bases, with 8 bases between them. CDR3 sequence (DNA): TGCGCCAGCAGCTTAGACAACCCGAACACCGGGGAGCTGTTTTTT. The encoded protein is CASSLDNPNTGELFF.

This clone came up a few times. The gene calls are TRBV7-9 and TRBJ1-2, with D unresolved. Germline values: CDR1 SEHNR, CDR2 FQNEAQ (reference sequence). Trimming left V 5 bases short and J 8 bases short, with 12 bases between. The CDR3 spans 12 residues. In DNA form, the CDR3 reads TGTGCCAGCAGCCTCCTGGACGAAGGCTACACCTTC. Protein sequence: CASSLLDEGYTF.

This chain connects TRBV5-4 to TRBJ1-3; the D gene is possibly TRBD1 (5 bases). This CDR3 is 12 amino acids long. Trimming removed 10 bases from V and 2 bases from J, with 10 bases in between. Germline-derived CDR1 and CDR2 are SGHNT and YYREEE (reference sequence). CDR3 DNA: TGTGCCGGGGGGACTGCTGGAAACACCATATATTTT. Protein product: CAGGTAGNTIYF. The full variable domain, completed using reference TRBV5-4 and TRBJ1-3, is ETGVTQSPTHLIKTRGQQVTLRCSSQSGHNTVSWYQQALGQGPQFIFQYYREEENGRGNFPPRFSGLQFPNYSSELNVNALELDDSALYLCAGGTAGNTIYFGEGSWLTVV.

The rearrangement links TRBV5-6 to TRBJ2-7; no definite D call. The CDR3 length is 14 residues. The germline gives CDR1 SGHDT, CDR2 YYEEEE. V lost 6 bases and J lost 0, with 13 bases in between. CDR3 nucleotide sequence: TGTGCCAGCACCTTAAGATACTCCTCCTACGAGCAGTACTTC. This encodes CASTLRYSSYEQYF.